A selection of T cell receptor beta chains follows, all from one sample in a study of human T cells and chemical hapten exposure. TCRdb itself ran the RACE reads through MiXCR, one entry per CDR3 protein. The repertoire has about 64,000 distinct CDR3 sequences, 9.5% to 11% of them found once; the top ten carry about 2.3%. The sequencing used whole blood, collected in connection with sensitization to the hapten diphenylcyclopropenone (DPC). These TCRs come from a woman in her 30s with alopecia areata. Some clones in this sample may be carry-over from other donors' samples. Both conserved end residues are part of each CDR3.

V	CDR3
TRBV7-9	CASSLSRREETQYF
TRBV10-3	CAISESLRSYTF
TRBV18	CASSSMASTLNTEAFF
TRBV29-1	CSVSRGRGDTQYF
TRBV7-6	CASSLLALGVETQYF
TRBV9	CASSPTVSGANVLTF
TRBV7-9	CASSSLAGHEQFF
TRBV7-9	CASSSGQAIEGYTF
TRBV10-3	CAIRGPGGNQPQHF
TRBV20-1	CSANAGLLAGSSSYEQYF
TRBV14	CASSQGGNYGYTF
TRBV30	CAWSVQQGIRNTIYF
TRBV3-1	CASRPERLPIRAKNIQYF
TRBV9	CASSIGQTRLSGNTIYF
TRBV19	CASRDPGDPFQHF
TRBV20-1	CSARRREGPQDIQYF
TRBV20-1	CSARNFLAGAANTGELFF
TRBV12-3/TRBV12-4	CASSLSGVRAYEQYF
TRBV20-1	CSASLVVQETQYF
TRBV4-2	CASSQESRTGVFNQPQHF
TRBV4-1	CASSPLARGIDGYTF
TRBV5-4	CASSFPGLAGTDTQYF
TRBV13	CASSPTGQGAQAGAYEQYF
TRBV6-6	CASSYRLQASGNSPLHF
TRBV15	CATSRAGSPRGFQAFF
TRBV6-6	CASSYGEPRASGNTIYF
TRBV28	CASSSTGLAGDREQFF
TRBV3-1	CASSQTAGSYEQYF
TRBV5-5	CASSPGTGLEETQYF
TRBV6-6	CASSAGLAGRTDTQYF
TRBV3-1	CASSYLSGELFF
TRBV30	CACTEAGMFGEQYF
TRBV20-1	CSAEGGIKQPQHF
TRBV29-1	CSVEGTAKAFF
TRBV5-4	CASSPVEKTTGELFF
TRBV5-1	CASSLVSGQPQHF
TRBV5-1	CASSLVLAETQYF
TRBV5-6	CASSLPEDRVLGNTIYF
TRBV20-1	CSAREGGASFSSPLHF
TRBV28	CATKPGGSNYEQYF
TRBV6-5	CASRTTSGAYEQYF
TRBV14	CASSSFQETQYF
TRBV6-4	CASSVKRGGGYTF
TRBV3-1	CASSPGAYNSPLHF
TRBV24-1	CATSDWGGSEAFF
TRBV20-1	CSAETGRADTQYF
TRBV24-1	CATAGGGPTGELFF
TRBV7-2	CASSVRMMGQRNSPLHF
TRBV5-6	CASSLGGGTYEQYF
TRBV19	CASSIDRTALTDTQYF
TRBV7-9	CASSPTQGAYGYTF
TRBV6-1	CASTMLADRNSPLHF
TRBV7-6	CASSSGGSGNEQFF
TRBV18	CASSPQQGQGSPLHF
TRBV10-3	CAIGPRSYNEQFF
TRBV3-1	CASSQADTRGTQYF
TRBV18	CASSPFSWDTTSTDTQYF
TRBV18	CASSPTSGVQETQYF